Reported below is one T cell receptor (beta chain). In the authors' methods: Reference gene primer amplification in the assay estimated nucleated cell counts. Measured with immunoSEQ multiplex PCR; TCRdb has only the in-frame clones, and not every one. D and trimming were read from the DNA, whereas the V and J calls and clone size are those reported in that table. The data show tens of thousands of clones, more than 85% seen once. The data are from a study of blood T cell repertoires in COVID-19. Study background: In each case, the material was cDNA or gDNA derived from T cells, B-cell-depleted T cells, or PBMCs.

The CDR3 length is 16 residues. Germline V gene lookup returns CDR1 SGHRS and CDR2 YFSETQ. J was trimmed by 9 bases and V by 0 bases; bases with no gene match: 6. The rearrangement links TRBV5-1 to TRBJ2-2, with 12 bases that match TRBD2. Sequenced input: peripheral blood. This clonotype was sampled from a man aged 50 to 60 with active COVID-19. The CDR3 sequence: CASSLELAGGVRELFF. CDR3 DNA sequence: TGCGCCAGCAGCTTGGAACTAGCGGGAGGAGTCCGGGAGCTGTTTTTT.